The rows below give T cell receptor beta chains drawn from one sample of a study of metastatic and nonmetastatic thyroid tumors. TCRdb re-called clones from the PCR reads using MiXCR. The data show about 22,000 clones, about 14% seen once. The sample comprised tumor tissue. Every receptor here comes from a female donor with papillary thyroid cancer or a benign thyroid nodule (not recorded which). Some clones in this sample may be carry-over from other donors' samples. Each CDR3 is given with its conserved first and last residue. The D gene is left open where the match is weak. The size field is filled for only some rows; it gives once, few, many or a size class.

len: 11; j_gene: TRBJ1-2; abundance: .; d_gene: .; v_gene: TRBV6-1; CDR3aa: CASRENYGYTF; CDR3nt: TGTGCCAGCAGGGAGAACTATGGCTACACCTTC
len: 15; j_gene: TRBJ2-5; abundance: many; d_gene: TRBD1; v_gene: TRBV12-3/TRBV12-4; CDR3aa: CASSLEQGAVETQYF; CDR3nt: TGTGCCAGCAGTTTAGAACAGGGGGCGGTCGAGACCCAGTACTTC
len: 16; j_gene: TRBJ2-1; abundance: many; d_gene: .; v_gene: TRBV20-1; CDR3aa: CSARGPGTFTYNEQFF; CDR3nt: TGCAGTGCTAGGGGCCCCGGGACTTTCACCTACAATGAGCAGTTCTTC
len: 14; j_gene: TRBJ1-6; abundance: many; d_gene: .; v_gene: TRBV3-1; CDR3aa: CASSQGQGGLPLHF; CDR3nt: TGTGCCAGCAGCCAAGGCCAGGGTGGGCTTCCCCTCCACTTT
len: 14; j_gene: TRBJ2-1; abundance: many; d_gene: .; v_gene: TRBV7-3; CDR3aa: CASRPDSSGGEQFF; CDR3nt: TGTGCCAGCAGACCCGATAGTAGTGGGGGTGAGCAGTTCTTC
len: 14; j_gene: TRBJ2-7; abundance: medium-sized; d_gene: TRBD1; v_gene: TRBV27; CDR3aa: CASSSTGQGYEQYF; CDR3nt: TGTGCCAGCAGTTCTACGGGACAGGGTTACGAGCAGTACTTC
len: 13; j_gene: TRBJ2-7; abundance: .; d_gene: .; v_gene: TRBV7-2; CDR3aa: CASSLGKAHEQYF; CDR3nt: TGTGCCAGCAGCTTAGGTAAGGCGCACGAGCAGTACTTC
len: 18; j_gene: TRBJ1-6; abundance: .; d_gene: .; v_gene: TRBV6-5; CDR3aa: CASSSTTADSSYNSPLHF; CDR3nt: TGTGCCAGCAGTTCAACCACCGCGGACAGCTCCTATAATTCACCCCTCCACTTT
len: 13; j_gene: TRBJ1-2; abundance: many; d_gene: .; v_gene: TRBV11-2; CDR3aa: CASSLTVNYGYTF; CDR3nt: TGTGCCAGCAGCCTGACAGTTAACTATGGCTACACCTTC
len: 16; j_gene: TRBJ1-2; abundance: .; d_gene: .; v_gene: TRBV11-2; CDR3aa: CASSLVAGQTTYGYTF; CDR3nt: TGTGCCAGCAGCTTAGTAGCAGGACAGACCACCTATGGCTACACCTTC
len: 14; j_gene: TRBJ1-1; abundance: many; d_gene: .; v_gene: TRBV20-1; CDR3aa: CSARDPRENTEAFF; CDR3nt: TGCAGTGCTAGAGACCCCAGGGAGAACACTGAAGCTTTCTTT
len: 11; j_gene: TRBJ1-5; abundance: .; d_gene: .; v_gene: TRBV6-1; CDR3aa: CASGADQPQHF; CDR3nt: TGTGCCAGCGGCGCTGATCAGCCCCAGCATTTT
len: 14; j_gene: TRBJ2-7; abundance: few; d_gene: TRBD1; v_gene: TRBV6-1; CDR3aa: CASTPGTGGYEQYF; CDR3nt: TGTGCCAGCACCCCCGGGACAGGGGGTTACGAGCAGTACTTC
len: 16; j_gene: TRBJ2-3; abundance: many; d_gene: .; v_gene: TRBV4-1; CDR3aa: CASSREGGFSADTQYF; CDR3nt: TGCGCCAGCAGCCGGGAGGGGGGATTTTCCGCAGATACGCAGTATTTT
len: 14; j_gene: TRBJ1-2; abundance: many; d_gene: .; v_gene: TRBV18; CDR3aa: CASSPAREFYGYTF; CDR3nt: TGTGCCAGCTCACCAGCCAGGGAATTCTATGGCTACACCTTC
len: 15; j_gene: TRBJ1-4; abundance: many; d_gene: TRBD1; v_gene: TRBV12-3/TRBV12-4; CDR3aa: CASTPHQGAVEKLFF; CDR3nt: TGTGCCAGCACCCCACACCAGGGGGCGGTTGAAAAACTGTTTTTT
len: 16; j_gene: TRBJ2-3; abundance: many; d_gene: .; v_gene: TRBV19; CDR3aa: CASSAQGGGFTDTQYF; CDR3nt: TGTGCCAGTAGTGCCCAGGGGGGCGGGTTCACAGATACGCAGTATTTT
len: 11; j_gene: TRBJ1-2; abundance: .; d_gene: .; v_gene: TRBV12-3/TRBV12-4; CDR3aa: CASSSRHGYTF; CDR3nt: TGTGCCAGCAGTTCCCGCCATGGCTACACCTTC
len: 14; j_gene: TRBJ2-1; abundance: many; d_gene: .; v_gene: TRBV7-6; CDR3aa: CASSLAGGQNEQFF; CDR3nt: TGTGCCAGCAGCTTAGCGGGGGGGCAAAATGAGCAGTTCTTC
len: 14; j_gene: TRBJ2-1; abundance: many; d_gene: TRBD1; v_gene: TRBV18; CDR3aa: CASSTRARGQGDFF; CDR3nt: TGTGCCAGCTCGACGCGAGCCCGTGGACAGGGTGATTTCTTC
len: 13; j_gene: TRBJ2-5; abundance: few; d_gene: .; v_gene: TRBV20-1; CDR3aa: CSAREQSQETQYF; CDR3nt: TGCAGTGCTAGAGAACAGAGCCAAGAGACCCAGTACTTC
len: 16; j_gene: TRBJ1-1; abundance: many; d_gene: .; v_gene: TRBV19; CDR3aa: CASSIRQGLVSTEAFF; CDR3nt: TGTGCCAGTAGTATACGCCAGGGGTTGGTGAGCACTGAAGCTTTCTTT
len: 13; j_gene: TRBJ2-7; abundance: .; d_gene: .; v_gene: TRBV27; CDR3aa: CATSLQGEYEQYF; CDR3nt: TGTGCCACCAGTTTACAGGGTGAATACGAGCAGTACTTC
len: 13; j_gene: TRBJ2-7; abundance: medium-sized; d_gene: TRBD2; v_gene: TRBV6-1; CDR3aa: CASSPGGRYEQYF; CDR3nt: TGTGCCAGCAGCCCCGGCGGGAGATACGAGCAGTACTTC
len: 15; j_gene: TRBJ2-3; abundance: many; d_gene: .; v_gene: TRBV5-1; CDR3aa: CASRSSGTQTDTQYF; CDR3nt: TGCGCCAGCAGATCCTCCGGGACTCAAACAGATACGCAGTATTTT
len: 15; j_gene: TRBJ1-1; abundance: .; d_gene: .; v_gene: TRBV7-8; CDR3aa: CASSLVRRGGNEAFF; CDR3nt: TGTGCCAGCAGCTTAGTGCGCAGGGGCGGGAATGAAGCTTTCTTT
len: 15; j_gene: TRBJ1-4; abundance: many; d_gene: .; v_gene: TRBV19; CDR3aa: CASSPPGRQHEKLFF; CDR3nt: TGTGCCAGTAGTCCTCCGGGACGTCAGCATGAAAAACTGTTTTTT
len: 14; j_gene: TRBJ1-1; abundance: many; d_gene: .; v_gene: TRBV5-6; CDR3aa: CASSLGLRGTEAFF; CDR3nt: TGTGCCAGCAGCTTGGGTCTCCGAGGCACTGAAGCTTTCTTT
len: 18; j_gene: TRBJ2-2; abundance: many; d_gene: TRBD2; v_gene: TRBV6-1; CDR3aa: CASSEPWGLAGTTGELFF; CDR3nt: TGTGCCAGCAGTGAACCTTGGGGACTAGCGGGAACCACCGGGGAGCTGTTTTTT